Below are 8 T cell receptor beta chains sequenced from a single sample in a study of shared clonotypes between healthy human individuals. Libraries were prepared by immunoSEQ multiplex PCR; TCRdb keeps only in-frame clonotypes and omits some of them. The sample lists 2.5 million or so clones, 85% to 95% occurring once. Sequencing was done on a sample of naive CD4+ T cells sorted from blood. As to subset: CD45RA+ positively selected. The source of these receptors is a man aged 18 to 35 in good health.

The chain carries TRBV5-5 and TRBJ1-5; D perhaps matches TRBD1 (6 bases). Germline V gives CDR1 SGHKS, CDR2 YYEKEE (reference sequence). CDR3 length: 15 amino acids. Trimming cost V 0 bases and J 7 bases, with 14 bases left between them. The DNA for the CDR3 is TGTGCCAGCAGCTTGGTCACAGGGACGGGGCAGCCCCAGCATTTT. As protein: CASSLVTGTGQPQHF.

The rearrangement links TRBV6-1 to TRBJ1-5; D gene uncertain. The V and J ends lost 6 bases and 2 bases respectively, with 14 bases between them. CDR3 length: 15 residues. Germline V lookup: CDR1 MNHNS, CDR2 SASEGT. CDR3 sequence (DNA): TGTGCCAGCAGCGACCCTAACAACGGCAATCAGCCCCAGCATTTT. This codes for CASSDPNNGNQPQHF.

The chain joins TRBV28 to TRBJ2-2; possible D gene TRBD1, 5 bases. This CDR3 has 13 residues. Germline V CDR1 and CDR2: MDHEN, SYDVKM. V was shortened by 7 bases and J by 5 bases, with 11 bases between the two germline ends. CDR3 amino acids: CASIRGGTGELFF. As DNA, the CDR3 is TGTGCCAGCATTAGGGGTGGTACCGGGGAGCTGTTTTTT. The full variable domain, rest sourced from reference TRBV28 and TRBJ2-2, is DVKVTQSSRYLVKRTGEKVFLECVQDMDHENMFWYRQDPGLGLRLIYFSYDVKMKEKGDIPEGYSVSREKKERFSLILESASTNQTSMYLCASIRGGTGELFFGEGSRLTVL.

This CDR3 is CASRPPSSYNSPLHF. The CDR3 DNA reads TGTGCCAGCCGTCCGCCGAGCTCCTATAATTCACCCCTCCACTTT. The V gene is TRBV6-1, the J gene TRBJ1-6; D is undetermined. Germline V gene lookup returns CDR1 MNHNS and CDR2 SASEGT. The CDR3 sequence is 15 residues long. The ends were cut back, 8 bases at V and 0 bases at J, with 11 bases in the middle.

In regard to this clone: Other DNA sequences of this sample code for an identical CDR3. V usage is TRBV6-5 and J usage is TRBJ1-5; D is unclear. Germline V gives CDR1 MNHEY, CDR2 SVGAGI. This CDR3 is built from 15 residues. V was pared by 0 bases and J by 0 bases, with 6 bases between. The CDR3 here is CASSYSGLSNQPQHF. As DNA, the CDR3 is TGTGCCAGCAGTTACTCAGGCCTTAGCAATCAGCCCCAGCATTTT.

The CDR3 region is CASSLEWGEQYF. CDR3 coding DNA: TGTGCCAGCAGTTTAGAGTGGGGCGAGCAGTACTTC. The V gene is TRBV28, the J gene TRBJ2-5; no firm D call. Judging by the DNA end, TRBJ2-7 fits better; the J call may be wrong. The CDR3 loop spans 12 amino acids. The germline V gene encodes CDR1 MDHEN and CDR2 SYDVKM.

V gene TRBV7-2 combines with J gene TRBJ1-4; 8 bases line up with TRBD1. Germline CDR1 and CDR2: SGHTA and FQGNSA. This CDR3 contains 15 residues. The V gene end was trimmed by 0 bases and the J gene end by 8 bases; junction bases not matched to a gene: 5. The CDR3, as DNA: TGTGCCAGCAGCTTAGCAGGCAGGGGGCAGGAAAAACTGTTTTTT. Translated, it gives CASSLAGRGQEKLFF.

The rearrangement links TRBV11-2 to TRBJ2-2, with 8 bases matching TRBD2. The CDR3 is made up of 15 amino acids. Germline values: CDR1 SGHAT, CDR2 FQNNGV. Losses at the gene ends were 6 bases for V and 0 bases for J; bases not matched to a gene: 3. CDR3: CASRVAGTNTGELFF. CDR3 sequence (DNA): TGTGCCAGCAGGGTAGCGGGAACGAACACCGGGGAGCTGTTTTTT.